This T cell receptor (beta chain) was retrieved from a study of regulatory T cells in long-lasting Graves disease. Study in general: Under 3 months of antithyroid drugs had been taken by newly diagnosed Graves' patients.

This clonotype was counted many times. Its antigen is as yet unknown. Researchers made TCR beta libraries by using iRepertoire HTBI primers and running Arm-PCR on CDR3 regions. TCRdb called the multiplex PCR reads again in MiXCR, with one record for every CDR3 protein. In the table there are over 450,000 distinct CDR3 sequences, more than 10% of which are singletons. Germline CDR1 and CDR2: SNHLY and FYNNEI. Trimming removed 3 bases at V and 3 bases at J, with 12 bases between. This CDR3 region has 15 residues. Study results and limitations: Newly diagnosed Graves' patients had higher TCR diversity than persistent ones.

Time point meaning: newly diagnosed GD, antithyroid drugs for less than 3 months. PBMC-derived RNA was used for the TCR library. Each patient gave approximately 9 milliliters of EDTA-anticoagulated peripheral blood. In addition, the sample was reused for a study of T cells in Graves' hyperthyroidism and ophthalmopathy. This second report adds: Expanded thyroid clonotypes (above 0.001) were mostly also found in blood.

The V gene is TRBV2, the J gene TRBJ1-5; tentative D call: TRBD1 (6 bases). The sequence was obtained from a woman in her 30s with Graves disease. The sample consisted of peripheral blood mononuclear cells (PBMCs), taken at new diagnosis, from a patient treated with antithyroid drugs. Here the CDR3 reads CASSDGGLNNQPQHF. The CDR3 DNA reads TGTGCCAGCAGTGATGGGGGCCTAAACAATCAGCCCCAGCATTTT.